What follows are 9 T cell receptor beta chains derived from one specimen sequenced in a study of blood T cell repertoires in COVID-19. Sequencing was performed with immunoSEQ multiplex PCR; in TCRdb, only in-frame clones are kept and a portion is missing. The sample consists of about 250,000 clones, 85% to 90% of them appearing once. Material for sequencing was peripheral blood. All receptors come from a woman aged 55-70 years with COVID-19, enrolled during active disease.

The chain carries TRBV3-1 (or the pseudogene TRBV3-2) and TRBJ2-2; weak D call: TRBD2 (6 bases). The CDR3 runs 13 residues. Germline values: CDR1 LGHDT, CDR2 YNNKEL (reference sequence). Trimming left V 1 base short and J 6 bases short, with 6 bases between. The CDR3 protein is CASSQGGAGELFF. CDR3 DNA: TGTGCCAGCAGCCAAGGGGGGGCCGGGGAGCTGTTTTTT.

This clone turned up a few times. The chain couples TRBV6-5 to TRBJ1-6, with D unclear. Germline V gene sequence: CDR1 MNHEY, CDR2 SVGAGI. The CDR3 has 15 amino acids. The V end lost 8 bases, the J end lost 6 bases, and 17 bases lay between the germline ends. The CDR3 nucleotides read TGTGCCAGCGGTAAGGAGGGTCTCGGTAATTCACCCCTCCACTTT. This translates into CASGKEGLGNSPLHF.

The rearrangement links TRBV5-8 to TRBJ2-1, with a tentative D call TRBD2 (5 bases). Trimming removed 0 bases from V and 0 bases from J, with 7 bases in between. This CDR3 has 15 residues. In germline, CDR1 is SGHTS, CDR2 YDEGEE. The chain's CDR3 is CASSLEGSSYNEQFF. The CDR3, as DNA: TGTGCCAGCAGCTTGGAAGGGAGCTCCTACAATGAGCAGTTCTTC.

This chain uses TRBV14 with TRBJ2-1, with 10 bases identical to TRBD2. Germline lookup yields CDR1 SGHDN and CDR2 FVKESK. The CDR3 spans 15 residues. V lost 2 bases and J lost 6; bases outside the gene matches: 4. This chain's CDR3 is CASSQLAGGRNEQFF. CDR3 sequence (DNA): TGTGCCAGCAGCCAATTAGCGGGGGGCCGCAATGAGCAGTTCTTC.

This rearrangement joins TRBV3-1 (or the pseudogene TRBV3-2) to TRBJ2-4, with D perhaps matching TRBD2 (5 bases). Trimming pared 1 base from V and 8 bases from J, leaving 12 bases between. Per germline, CDR1 LGHDT and CDR2 YNNKEL (reference sequence). The CDR3 extends over 14 amino acids. The CDR3 protein is CASSQARLRDIQYF. The CDR3 nucleotides read TGTGCCAGCAGCCAAGCCCGACTACGAGACATTCAGTACTTC.

This sequence joins TRBV7-8 and TRBJ1-2; D gene ambiguous. The CDR3 totals 15 residues. The germline V gene encodes CDR1 SGHVS and CDR2 FQNEAQ. V lost 1 base to trimming and J lost 1 base, with 10 bases between them. The CDR3 DNA reads TGTGCCAGCAGCTTAGTACAGTCCAGTAACTATGGCTACACCTTC. It specifies CASSLVQSSNYGYTF.

The CDR3 nucleotides are TGTGCCAGCAGCCAAGTTATTGAAAAACTGTTTTTT. It is translated as CASSQVIEKLFF. The J gene is TRBJ1-4, the V gene TRBV3-1 (or the pseudogene TRBV3-2); D is unclear. The CDR3 is 12 amino acids. Trimming removed 1 base from V and 7 bases from J, with 4 bases in between. Germline CDR1 and CDR2: LGHDT and YNNKEL (reference sequence).

This clone was observed a few times. V is TRBV5-4 and J is TRBJ1-3; the match to TRBD1 covers 10 bases. In germline, CDR1 is SGHNT, CDR2 YYREEE (reference sequence). J lost 3 bases, V lost 0 bases, and 9 bases had no gene match. This CDR3 spans 18 amino acids. CDR3 residues: CASSLEGQGSNLGNTIYF. The CDR3, as DNA: TGTGCCAGCAGCTTGGAGGGACAGGGGAGCAATCTTGGAAACACCATATATTTT.

The sample holds a few counts of this clone. The chain carries TRBV7-2 and TRBJ2-7; 10 nucleotides match TRBD1. V was clipped by 1 base and J by 3 bases; unmatched bases: 6. CDR3 length: 16 amino acids. CDR1 is SGHTA, CDR2 FQGNSA, per germline. In DNA form, the CDR3 reads TGTGCCAGCAGCTTAGTCTCCGGGACAGGGGACTACGAGCAGTACTTC. Its protein is CASSLVSGTGDYEQYF.